The rows below give T cell receptor beta chains drawn from one sample of a study of T cells of healthy individuals. TCRdb fed the 5' RACE reads into MiXCR, producing one record per CDR3 protein. Seen here are tens of thousands of distinct CDR3 sequences, roughly 5.1% observed once, and the top ten hold roughly 7.5%. The receptor source for this set is a female donor in good health. Both conserved end residues are part of each CDR3. A D gene is named only where the DNA matches it firmly. The listing skips clone size in some rows; elsewhere it reads once, few, many or a size class.

>many|TRBV19|TRBJ2-3|TRBD2
TGTGCCAGTTTGCGGGAGGACACAGATACGCAGTATTTT
CASLREDTDTQYF
>many|TRBV20-1|TRBJ1-4|TRBD1
TGCAGTGCTAAGGACAGGGGAAGTGAAAAACTGTTTTTT
CSAKDRGSEKLFF
>many|TRBV27|TRBJ2-5|TRBD2
TGTGCCAGCAGTCCCCAAGGAGGGGACTATCAAGAGACCCAGTACTTC
CASSPQGGDYQETQYF
>few|TRBV20-1|TRBJ1-5|TRBD1
TGCAGTGCTAGACAAGGGACAGCCGACATAAATCAGCCCCAGCATTTT
CSARQGTADINQPQHF
>few|TRBV6-2/TRBV6-3|TRBJ1-1|TRBD1
TGTGCCAGCAGACAGGGGATGAACACTGAAGCTTTCTTT
CASRQGMNTEAFF
>many|TRBV6-2/TRBV6-3|TRBJ2-5|NA
TGTGCCAGCAGTTACTTCTACCAAGAGACCCAGTACTTC
CASSYFYQETQYF
>many|TRBV5-1|TRBJ1-1|NA
TGCGCCAGCAGCTTGTTGGCCTATGGGGCGAGCACTGAAGCTTTCTTT
CASSLLAYGASTEAFF
>many|TRBV5-1|TRBJ1-1|NA
TGCGCCAGCAGCTTGGGAGCCCGTCGTACTGAAGCTTTCTTT
CASSLGARRTEAFF
>many|TRBV29-1|TRBJ1-4|NA
TGCAGCGTCCAGGGAGGGGCTAATGAAAAACTGTTTTTT
CSVQGGANEKLFF
>many|TRBV6-6|TRBJ1-2|TRBD1
TGTGCCAGCAGTTTGACAGGGGGCGCTGACTATGGCTACACCTTC
CASSLTGGADYGYTF
>few|TRBV2|TRBJ2-4|TRBD2
TGTGCCAGCAGTGCCCCACCTAGACTAGCGGGGGGCCTCCTCGTATTAAACATTCAGTACTTC
CASSAPPRLAGGLLVLNIQYF
>few|TRBV25-1|TRBJ2-2|NA
TGTGCCAGCAGTGAGGCGAACACCGGGGAGCTGTTTTTT
CASSEANTGELFF
>few|TRBV5-1|TRBJ1-5|TRBD1
TGCGCCAGCAGACCGGGGACAGGCAATCAGCCCCAGCATTTT
CASRPGTGNQPQHF
>many|TRBV12-3/TRBV12-4|TRBJ2-1|TRBD1
TGTGCCAGCAGTTTCTCCGGGACAGGGGGCTCTAACAATGAGCAGTTCTTC
CASSFSGTGGSNNEQFF
>many|TRBV20-1|TRBJ1-5|NA
TGCAGTGCACGACCGGGTCCCAATCAGCCCCAGCATTTT
CSARPGPNQPQHF
>NA|TRBV4-1|TRBJ2-7|NA
TGCGCCAGCAGCCAAGTGCAAGGGTCGCCCTACGAGCAGTACTTC
CASSQVQGSPYEQYF
>NA|TRBV6-5|TRBJ1-2|NA
TGTGCCAGCAGTTCGGCACAGGGAACAGATGGCTACACCTTC
CASSSAQGTDGYTF
>many|TRBV2|TRBJ2-3|NA
TGTGCCAGCAGAGATGGTGGAGTCGATACGCAGTATTTT
CASRDGGVDTQYF
>many|TRBV29-1|TRBJ1-5|TRBD1
TGCAGCGTTAGAACAGGGGGCAGTCAGCCCCAGCATTTT
CSVRTGGSQPQHF
>few|TRBV30|TRBJ2-1|NA
TGTGCCTGGAGTGTAGGGCAGATCAATGAGCAGTTCTTC
CAWSVGQINEQFF
>few|TRBV5-6|TRBJ2-5|NA
TGTGCCAGCAGCTTCGAATGGATGGGCGAGACCCAGTACTTC
CASSFEWMGETQYF
>NA|TRBV12-3/TRBV12-4|TRBJ2-1|TRBD2
TGTGCCAGCAGGGGGACTAGCCTTTTTGGTAATGAGCAGTTCTTC
CASRGTSLFGNEQFF
>many|TRBV5-4|TRBJ2-5|TRBD1
TGTGCCAGCAGCTTGCGAAACAGGGGCCAAGAGACCCAGTACTTC
CASSLRNRGQETQYF